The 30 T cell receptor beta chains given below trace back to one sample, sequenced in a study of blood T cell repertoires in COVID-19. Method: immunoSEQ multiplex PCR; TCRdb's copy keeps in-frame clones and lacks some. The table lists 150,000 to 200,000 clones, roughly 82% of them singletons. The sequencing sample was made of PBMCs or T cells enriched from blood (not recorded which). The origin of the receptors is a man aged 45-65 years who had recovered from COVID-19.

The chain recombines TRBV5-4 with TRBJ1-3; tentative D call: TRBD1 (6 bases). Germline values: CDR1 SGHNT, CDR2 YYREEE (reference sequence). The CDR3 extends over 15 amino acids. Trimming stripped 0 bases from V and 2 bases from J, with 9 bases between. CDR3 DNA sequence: TGTGCCAGCAGCTTGGCAGGGGCGGCTGGAAACACCATATATTTT. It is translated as CASSLAGAAGNTIYF. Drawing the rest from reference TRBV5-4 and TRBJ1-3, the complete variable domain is ETGVTQSPTHLIKTRGQQVTLRCSSQSGHNTVSWYQQALGQGPQFIFQYYREEENGRGNFPPRFSGLQFPNYSSELNVNALELDDSALYLCASSLAGAAGNTIYFGEGSWLTVV.

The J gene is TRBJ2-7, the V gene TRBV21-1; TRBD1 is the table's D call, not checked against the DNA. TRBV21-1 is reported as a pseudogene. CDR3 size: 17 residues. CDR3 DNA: TGTGCCAGCAGCAAAGGTTCGAAGGACAGCGAATCCTACGAGCAGTACTTC. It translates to CASSKGSKDSESYEQYF.

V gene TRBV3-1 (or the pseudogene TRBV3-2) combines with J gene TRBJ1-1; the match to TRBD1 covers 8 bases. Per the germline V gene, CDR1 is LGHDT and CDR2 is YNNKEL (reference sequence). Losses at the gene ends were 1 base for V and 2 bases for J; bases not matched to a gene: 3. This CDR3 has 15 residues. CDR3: CASSQASGGNTEAFF. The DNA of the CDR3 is TGTGCCAGCAGCCAAGCTTCAGGGGGCAACACTGAAGCTTTCTTT.

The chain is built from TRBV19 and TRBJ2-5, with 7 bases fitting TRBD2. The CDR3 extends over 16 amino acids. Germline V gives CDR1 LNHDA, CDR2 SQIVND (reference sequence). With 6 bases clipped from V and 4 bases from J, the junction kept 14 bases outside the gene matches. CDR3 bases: TGTGCCAGTAGCCTTGGGGGGGTGAGGGGTGGAGAGACCCAGTACTTC. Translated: CASSLGGVRGGETQYF.

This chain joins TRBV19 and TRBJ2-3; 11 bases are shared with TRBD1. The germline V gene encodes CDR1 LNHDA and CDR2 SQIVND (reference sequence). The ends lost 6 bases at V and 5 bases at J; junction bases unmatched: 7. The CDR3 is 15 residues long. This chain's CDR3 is CASSHWDRGKDTQYF. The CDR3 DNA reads TGTGCCAGTAGCCACTGGGACAGGGGGAAAGATACGCAGTATTTT.

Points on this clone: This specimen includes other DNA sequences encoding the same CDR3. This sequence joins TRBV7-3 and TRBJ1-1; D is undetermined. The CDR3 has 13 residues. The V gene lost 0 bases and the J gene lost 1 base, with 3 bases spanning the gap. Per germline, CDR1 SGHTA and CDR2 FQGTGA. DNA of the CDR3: TGTGCCAGCAGCTTAACGAGGAACACTGAAGCTTTCTTT. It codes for CASSLTRNTEAFF.

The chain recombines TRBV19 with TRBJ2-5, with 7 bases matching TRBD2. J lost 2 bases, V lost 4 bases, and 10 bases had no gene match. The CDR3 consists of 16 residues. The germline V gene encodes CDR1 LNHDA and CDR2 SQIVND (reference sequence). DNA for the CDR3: TGTGCCAGTAGTAGGGCAGCGGGGACCCTGCAAGAGACCCAGTACTTC. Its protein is CASSRAAGTLQETQYF.

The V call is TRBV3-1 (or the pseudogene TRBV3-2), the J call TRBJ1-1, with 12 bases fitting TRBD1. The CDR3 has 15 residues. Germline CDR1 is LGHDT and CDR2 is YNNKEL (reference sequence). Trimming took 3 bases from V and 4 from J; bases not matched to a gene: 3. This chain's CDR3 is CASSHRDRGLTEAFF. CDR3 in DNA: TGTGCCAGCAGCCATCGGGACAGGGGGCTCACTGAAGCTTTCTTT.

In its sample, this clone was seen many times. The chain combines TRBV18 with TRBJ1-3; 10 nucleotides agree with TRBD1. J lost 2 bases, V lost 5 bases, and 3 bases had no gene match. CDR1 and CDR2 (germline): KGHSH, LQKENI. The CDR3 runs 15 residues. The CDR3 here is CASSTGTGAGNTIYF. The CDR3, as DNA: TGTGCCAGCTCAACCGGGACAGGGGCTGGAAACACCATATATTTT.

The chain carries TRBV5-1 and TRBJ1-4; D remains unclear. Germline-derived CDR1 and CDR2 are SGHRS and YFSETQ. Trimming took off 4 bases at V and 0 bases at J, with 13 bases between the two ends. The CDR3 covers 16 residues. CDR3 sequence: CASSLTGTATNEKLFF. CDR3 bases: TGCGCCAGCAGCCTAACCGGAACAGCAACTAATGAAAAACTGTTTTTT. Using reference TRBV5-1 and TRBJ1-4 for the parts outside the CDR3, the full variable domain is KAGVTQTPRYLIKTRGQQVTLSCSPISGHRSVSWYQQTPGQGLQFLFEYFSETQRNKGNFPGRFSGRQFSNSRSEMNVSTLELGDSALYLCASSLTGTATNEKLFFGSGTQLSVL.

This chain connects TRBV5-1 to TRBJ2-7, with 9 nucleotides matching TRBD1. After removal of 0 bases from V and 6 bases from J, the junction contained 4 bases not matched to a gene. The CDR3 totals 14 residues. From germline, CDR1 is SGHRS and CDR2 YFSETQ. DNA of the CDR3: TGCGCCAGCAGCTTGGGGGACAGGGTCCGCGAGCAGTACTTC. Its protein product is CASSLGDRVREQYF.

DNA of the CDR3: TGTGCCAGCAGCTTATCAAACGTACGGGAGACCCAGTACTTC. The encoded protein is CASSLSNVRETQYF. V is TRBV7-8 and J is TRBJ2-5; no clear D. V was pared by 2 bases and J by 5 bases, with 12 bases between. Germline CDR1 SGHVS, CDR2 FQNEAQ. The CDR3 has 14 amino acids.

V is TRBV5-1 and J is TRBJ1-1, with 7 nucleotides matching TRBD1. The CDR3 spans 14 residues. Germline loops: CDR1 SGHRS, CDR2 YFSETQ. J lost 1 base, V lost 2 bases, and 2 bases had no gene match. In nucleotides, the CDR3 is TGCGCCAGCAGCTTAGGGGGCAGGAACACTGAAGCTTTCTTT. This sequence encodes CASSLGGRNTEAFF.

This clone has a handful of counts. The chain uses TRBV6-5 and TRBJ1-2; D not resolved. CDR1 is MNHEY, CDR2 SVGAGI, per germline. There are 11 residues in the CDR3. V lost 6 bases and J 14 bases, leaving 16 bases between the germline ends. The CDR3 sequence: CASRVVQEITF. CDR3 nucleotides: TGTGCCAGCAGGGTAGTCCAGGAAATTACCTTC.

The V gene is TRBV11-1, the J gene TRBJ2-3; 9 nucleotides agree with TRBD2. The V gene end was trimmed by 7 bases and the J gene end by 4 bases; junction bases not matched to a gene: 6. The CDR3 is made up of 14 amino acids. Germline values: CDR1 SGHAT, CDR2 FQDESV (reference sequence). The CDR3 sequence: CASKPGLASDTQYF. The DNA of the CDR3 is TGTGCCAGCAAACCAGGACTAGCGTCAGATACGCAGTATTTT.

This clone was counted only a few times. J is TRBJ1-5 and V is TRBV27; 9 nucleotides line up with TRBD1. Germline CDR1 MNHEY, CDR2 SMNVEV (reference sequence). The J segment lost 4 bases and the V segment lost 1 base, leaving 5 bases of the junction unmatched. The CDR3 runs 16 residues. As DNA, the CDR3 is TGTGCCAGCAGTTTATACTGGACAGGGGTTAATCAGCCCCAGCATTTT. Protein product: CASSLYWTGVNQPQHF.

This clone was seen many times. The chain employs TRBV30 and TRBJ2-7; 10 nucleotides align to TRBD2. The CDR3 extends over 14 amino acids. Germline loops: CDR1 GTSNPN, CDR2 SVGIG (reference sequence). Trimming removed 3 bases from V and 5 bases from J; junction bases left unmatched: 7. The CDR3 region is CAWSRAGGKNEQYF. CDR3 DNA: TGTGCCTGGAGCCGAGCGGGGGGGAAGAACGAGCAGTACTTC.

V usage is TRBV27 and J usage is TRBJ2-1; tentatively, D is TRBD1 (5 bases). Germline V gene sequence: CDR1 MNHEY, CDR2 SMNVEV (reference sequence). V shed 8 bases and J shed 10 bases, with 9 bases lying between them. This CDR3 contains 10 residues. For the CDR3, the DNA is TGTGCCAGCTCAGGGTGGGAGCAGTTCTTC. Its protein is CASSGWEQFF.

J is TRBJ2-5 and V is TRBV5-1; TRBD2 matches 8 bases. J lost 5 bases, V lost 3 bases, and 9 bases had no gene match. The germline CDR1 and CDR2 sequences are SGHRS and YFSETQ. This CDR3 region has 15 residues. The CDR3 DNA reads TGCGCCAGCAGCTATTCGGGGGGGTCCTTTGAGACCCAGTACTTC. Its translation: CASSYSGGSFETQYF. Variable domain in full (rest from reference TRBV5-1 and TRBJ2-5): KAGVTQTPRYLIKTRGQQVTLSCSPISGHRSVSWYQQTPGQGLQFLFEYFSETQRNKGNFPGRFSGRQFSNSRSEMNVSTLELGDSALYLCASSYSGGSFETQYFGPGTRLLVL.

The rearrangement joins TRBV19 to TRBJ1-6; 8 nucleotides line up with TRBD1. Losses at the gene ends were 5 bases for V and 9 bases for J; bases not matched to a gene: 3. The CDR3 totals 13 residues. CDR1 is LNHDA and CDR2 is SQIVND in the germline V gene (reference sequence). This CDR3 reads CASSGRGLSPLHF. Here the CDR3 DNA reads TGTGCCAGTAGTGGCAGGGGGCTTTCACCCCTCCACTTT.

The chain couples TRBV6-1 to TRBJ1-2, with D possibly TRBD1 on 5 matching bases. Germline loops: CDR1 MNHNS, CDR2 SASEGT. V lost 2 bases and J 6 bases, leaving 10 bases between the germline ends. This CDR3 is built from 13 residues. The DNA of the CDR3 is TGTGCCAGCAGTGAAAAGGGGTTAGATGGCTACACCTTC. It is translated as CASSEKGLDGYTF.

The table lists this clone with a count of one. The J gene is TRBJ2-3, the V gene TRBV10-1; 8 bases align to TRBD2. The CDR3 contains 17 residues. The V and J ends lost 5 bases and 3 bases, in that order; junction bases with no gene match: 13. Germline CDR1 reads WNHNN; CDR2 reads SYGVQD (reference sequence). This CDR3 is CASSLNSGASPTDTQYF. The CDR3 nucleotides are TGCGCCAGCAGTCTGAATAGCGGGGCCTCTCCTACAGATACGCAGTATTTT.

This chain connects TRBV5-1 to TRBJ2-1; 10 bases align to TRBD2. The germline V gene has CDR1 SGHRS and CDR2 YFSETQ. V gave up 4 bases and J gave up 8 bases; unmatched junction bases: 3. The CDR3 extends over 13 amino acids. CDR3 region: CASSPGTSDEQFF. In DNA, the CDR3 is TGCGCCAGCAGCCCCGGGACTAGCGATGAGCAGTTCTTC.

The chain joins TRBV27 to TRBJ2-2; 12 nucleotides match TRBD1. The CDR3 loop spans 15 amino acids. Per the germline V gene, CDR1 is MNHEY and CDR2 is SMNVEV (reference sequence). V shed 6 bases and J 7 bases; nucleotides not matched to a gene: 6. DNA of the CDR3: TGTGCCAGCAGGTTAAGGGACAGGGGGCACGGGGAGCTGTTTTTT. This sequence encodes CASRLRDRGHGELFF.

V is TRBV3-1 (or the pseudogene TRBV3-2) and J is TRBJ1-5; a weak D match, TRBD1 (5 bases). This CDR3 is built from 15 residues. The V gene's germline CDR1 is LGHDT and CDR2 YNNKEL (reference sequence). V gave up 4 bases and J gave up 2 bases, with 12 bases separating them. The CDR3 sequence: CASSRGGTRNQPQHF. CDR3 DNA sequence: TGTGCCAGCAGCCGTGGGGGGACCCGCAATCAGCCCCAGCATTTT.

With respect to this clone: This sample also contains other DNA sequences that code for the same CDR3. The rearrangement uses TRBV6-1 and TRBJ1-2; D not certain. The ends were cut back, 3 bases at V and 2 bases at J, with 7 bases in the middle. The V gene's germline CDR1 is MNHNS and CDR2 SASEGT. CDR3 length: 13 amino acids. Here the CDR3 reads CASSEAGNYGYTF. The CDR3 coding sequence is TGTGCCAGCAGTGAGGCGGGGAACTATGGCTACACCTTC.

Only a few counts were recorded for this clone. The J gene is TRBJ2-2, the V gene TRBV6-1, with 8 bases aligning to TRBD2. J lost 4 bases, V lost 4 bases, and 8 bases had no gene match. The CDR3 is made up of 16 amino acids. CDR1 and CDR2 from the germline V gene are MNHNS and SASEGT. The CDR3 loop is CASSGGLAPPTGELFF. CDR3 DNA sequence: TGTGCCAGCAGTGGAGGACTAGCCCCGCCCACCGGGGAGCTGTTTTTT.

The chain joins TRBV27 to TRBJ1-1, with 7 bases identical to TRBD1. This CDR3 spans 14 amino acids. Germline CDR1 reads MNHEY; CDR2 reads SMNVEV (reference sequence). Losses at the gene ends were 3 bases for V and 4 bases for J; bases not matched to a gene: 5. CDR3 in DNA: TGTGCCAGCAGTTTGGGACAGAGAATCACTGAAGCTTTCTTT. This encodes CASSLGQRITEAFF.

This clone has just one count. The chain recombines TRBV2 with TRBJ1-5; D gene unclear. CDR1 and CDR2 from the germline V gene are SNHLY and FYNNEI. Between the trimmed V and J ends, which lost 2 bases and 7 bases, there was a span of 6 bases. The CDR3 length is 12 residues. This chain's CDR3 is CASSERAQPQHF. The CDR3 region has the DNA TGTGCCAGCAGTGAACGAGCGCAGCCCCAGCATTTT.

The CDR3 nucleotides are TGTGCCAGCAGCTTAGCGGAGGGGTTCCTGCAGCCCCAGCATTTT. As protein: CASSLAEGFLQPQHF. V and J are TRBV7-9 and TRBJ1-5; D possibly corresponds to TRBD1 (5 bases). CDR3 length equals 15 residues. Germline V gene sequence: CDR1 SEHNR, CDR2 FQNEAQ (reference sequence). V gave up 0 bases and J gave up 7 bases, with 13 bases separating them.